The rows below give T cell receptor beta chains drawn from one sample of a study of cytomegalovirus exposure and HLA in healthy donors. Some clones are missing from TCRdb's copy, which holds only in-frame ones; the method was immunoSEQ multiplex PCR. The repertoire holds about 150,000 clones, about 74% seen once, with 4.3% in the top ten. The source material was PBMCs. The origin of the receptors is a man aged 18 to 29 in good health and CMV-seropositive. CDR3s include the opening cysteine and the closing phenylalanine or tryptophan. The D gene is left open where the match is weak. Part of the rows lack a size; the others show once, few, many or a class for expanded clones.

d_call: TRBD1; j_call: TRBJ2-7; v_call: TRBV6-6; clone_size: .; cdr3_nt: TGTGCCAGCAGTTCGACAGGGGCCAGCTCCTACGAGCAGTACTTC; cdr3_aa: CASSSTGASSYEQYF
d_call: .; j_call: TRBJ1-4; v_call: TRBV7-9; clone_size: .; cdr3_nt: TGTGCCAGCAGCTTAGGGGACACGACCGAAAAACTGTTTTTT; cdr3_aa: CASSLGDTTEKLFF
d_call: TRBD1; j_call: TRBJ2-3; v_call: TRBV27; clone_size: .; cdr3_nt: TGTGCCAGCAGTAGGGACAGGGGGACAGATACGCAGTATTTT; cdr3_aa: CASSRDRGTDTQYF
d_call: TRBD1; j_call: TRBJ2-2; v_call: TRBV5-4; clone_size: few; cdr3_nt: TGTGCCAGCAGCTCCGGGACAGCGAACACCGGGGAGCTGTTTTTT; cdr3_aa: CASSSGTANTGELFF
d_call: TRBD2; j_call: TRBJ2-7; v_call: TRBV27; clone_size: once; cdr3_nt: TGTGCCAGCAGTTTCTCAGCGGGAGGCTCCTACGAGCAGTACTTC; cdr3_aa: CASSFSAGGSYEQYF
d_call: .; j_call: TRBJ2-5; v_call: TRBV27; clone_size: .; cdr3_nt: TGTGCCAGCAGTTTATCGTGGGGCGCAGGGACCCAGTACTTC; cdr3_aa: CASSLSWGAGTQYF
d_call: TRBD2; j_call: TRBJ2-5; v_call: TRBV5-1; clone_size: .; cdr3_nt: TGCGCCAGCAGCACCGGACTAGCGGGAGGACTCAAGGGAGAGACCCAGTACTTC; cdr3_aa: CASSTGLAGGLKGETQYF
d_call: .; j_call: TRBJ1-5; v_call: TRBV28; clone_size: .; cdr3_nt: TGTGCCAGCAGTTTCCGGGGGGGTGTCGGTCAGCCCCAGCATTTT; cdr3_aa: CASSFRGGVGQPQHF
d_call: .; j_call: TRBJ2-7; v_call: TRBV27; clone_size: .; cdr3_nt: TGTGCCAGCAGTTTCCGCAGGGTGGGCTACGAGCAGTACTTC; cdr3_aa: CASSFRRVGYEQYF
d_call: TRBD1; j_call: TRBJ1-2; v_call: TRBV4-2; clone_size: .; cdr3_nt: TGTGCCAGCAGCCCGCCATCGGACAGGGTGAGTTTGAGAGGCTACACCTTC; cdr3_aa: CASSPPSDRVSLRGYTF